The clone carrying this T cell receptor beta chain appeared many times. The antigen remains undetermined. Patients having uncontrolled infection, another autoimmune disease, pregnancy or lactation were not included. These data originate in a study of T cells in Graves' hyperthyroidism and ophthalmopathy. Study outcomes and limitations: The majority of expanded thyroid clonotypes above 0.001 also appeared in blood.

Amplification targeted TCR beta CDR3 regions from RNA transcripts. When the TCR CDR3 underwent first-round RT-PCR, the HTBI primer set was used. TCRdb reprocessed the multiplex PCR reads with MiXCR, giving one entry per CDR3 protein. The sample records around 350,000 distinct CDR3 sequences, approximately 14% being singletons. Germline CDR1 and CDR2: SGHVS and FQNEAQ. The CDR3 has 15 residues. V was trimmed by 2 bases and J by 7 bases, leaving 12 bases between them. Material for sequencing was blood. The receptor's source is a woman aged 18-30 years with Graves' hyperthyroidism that later progressed to Graves' ophthalmopathy. The rearrangement uses TRBV7-8 and TRBJ1-6; the D is unclear. The CDR3 bases are TGTGCCAGCAGCTTATCTCCGAGGATCAATTCACCCCTCCACTTT. It is translated as CASSLSPRINSPLHF.